This T cell receptor (beta chain) was sequenced for a study of blood T cell repertoires in COVID-19. Study-wide background: Whether acute or convalescent, the COVID-19 samples came from the United States, Italy and Spain. Sample material is recorded as cDNA or gDNA derived from T cells, B-cell-depleted T cells, or PBMCs.

As handled by the study authors: Counts of nucleated cells, estimated from reference gene primer amplification, were obtained. Sequencing used immunoSEQ multiplex PCR; TCRdb keeps in-frame clones, though not all of them. Clonal size and the V and J genes are those of that table, whereas D and trimming came from the DNA. The top ten clones hold under 4.5% of a sample with more than 70,000 clones, 85% to 90% of them seen once. The V and J ends lost 2 bases and 6 bases, in that order; junction bases with no gene match: 6. The CDR3 is made up of 16 amino acids. Germline lookup yields CDR1 SGHNT and CDR2 YYREEE (reference sequence).

The sample consisted of peripheral blood. This chain connects TRBV5-4 to TRBJ2-1; TRBD2 aligns across 12 bases. This TCR was recovered from a man aged 55 to 70 with acute or convalescent COVID-19. The CDR3 here is CASSFPGLAGSNEQFF. The CDR3 DNA follows: TGTGCCAGCAGCTTCCCTGGACTAGCGGGAAGCAATGAGCAGTTCTTC.